Described below is a single T cell receptor beta chain sequence and its context. The time point is: 2015-2016 season, pre-vaccination. Before and after seasonal inactivated influenza vaccination, adults gave blood for sorting CD4 subsets for sequencing. Cells are cTfh (non-naive CD4+CXCR5+PD-1+), split by ICOS and CD38 into double-positive or double-negative. The sample originates from a study of follicular helper T cells after annual influenza vaccination. Germline V lookup: CDR1 SNHLY, CDR2 FYNNEI. V lost 6 bases and J lost 4; bases outside the gene matches: 9. The CDR3 totals 15 residues. The method was immunoSEQ multiplex PCR; TCRdb's version includes in-frame clones alone and lacks a portion of them. The table includes 13,000 or so clones, 80% detected once.

The origin of this receptor is an adult who received the influenza vaccine. The V call is TRBV2, the J call TRBJ2-1; 7 bases are shared with TRBD2. The sample was CXCR5+ CD38- circulating T follicular helper cells from blood, taken on the day of influenza vaccination. Indicated subset: circulating Tfh, non-naive CD4+CXCR5+PD-1+ (ICOS+CD38+ or ICOS-CD38-). CDR3: CASRIREGLYNEQFF. Here the CDR3 DNA reads TGTGCCAGCAGGATCAGGGAGGGCCTATACAATGAGCAGTTCTTC.